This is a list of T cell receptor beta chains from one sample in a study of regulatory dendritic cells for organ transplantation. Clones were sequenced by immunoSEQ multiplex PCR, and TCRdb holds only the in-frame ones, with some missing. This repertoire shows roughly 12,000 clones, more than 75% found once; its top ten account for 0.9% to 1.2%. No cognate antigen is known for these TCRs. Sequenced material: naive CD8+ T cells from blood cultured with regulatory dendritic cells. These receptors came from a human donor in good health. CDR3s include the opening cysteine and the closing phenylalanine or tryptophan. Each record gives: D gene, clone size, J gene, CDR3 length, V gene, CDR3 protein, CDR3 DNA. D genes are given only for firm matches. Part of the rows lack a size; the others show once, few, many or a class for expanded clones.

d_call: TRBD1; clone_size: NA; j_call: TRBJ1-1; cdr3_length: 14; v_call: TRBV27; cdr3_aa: CASSQTGMNTEAFF; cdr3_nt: TGTGCCAGCAGTCAGACAGGGATGAACACTGAAGCTTTCTTT
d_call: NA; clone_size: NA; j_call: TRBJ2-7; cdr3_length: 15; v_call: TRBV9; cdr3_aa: CASSLAGNPTYEQYF; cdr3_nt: TGTGCCAGCAGCCTCGCAGGGAACCCCACCTACGAGCAGTACTTC
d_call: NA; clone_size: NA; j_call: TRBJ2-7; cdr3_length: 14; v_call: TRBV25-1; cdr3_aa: CASSEWQDSYEQYF; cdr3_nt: TGTGCCAGCAGTGAATGGCAGGACTCCTACGAGCAGTACTTC
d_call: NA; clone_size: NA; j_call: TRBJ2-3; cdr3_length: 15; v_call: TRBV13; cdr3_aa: CASSFGSGSTDTQYF; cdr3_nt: TGTGCCAGCAGCTTTGGCTCGGGAAGCACAGATACGCAGTATTTT
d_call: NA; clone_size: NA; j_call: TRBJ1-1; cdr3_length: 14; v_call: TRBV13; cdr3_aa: CASSFRQLNTEAFF; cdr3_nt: TGTGCCAGCAGCTTTCGCCAGTTGAACACTGAAGCTTTCTTT
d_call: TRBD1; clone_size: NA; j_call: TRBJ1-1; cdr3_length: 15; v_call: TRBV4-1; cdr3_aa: CASSQAHRGYTEAFF; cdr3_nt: TGCGCCAGCAGCCAAGCCCACAGGGGCTACACTGAAGCTTTCTTT
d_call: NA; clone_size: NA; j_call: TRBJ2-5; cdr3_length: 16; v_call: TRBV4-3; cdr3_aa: CASSQDRNRFLETQYF; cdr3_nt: TGCGCCAGCAGCCAAGATCGGAACAGGTTCTTGGAGACCCAGTACTTC
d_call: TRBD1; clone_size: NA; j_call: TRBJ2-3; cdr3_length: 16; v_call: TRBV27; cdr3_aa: CASSPTGGVLGDTQYF; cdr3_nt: TGTGCCAGCAGTCCAACAGGGGGAGTTCTTGGGGATACGCAGTATTTT
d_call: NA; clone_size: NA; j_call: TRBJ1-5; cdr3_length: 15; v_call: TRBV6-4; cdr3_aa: CASSDLGGRNQPQHF; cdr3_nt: TGTGCCAGCAGTGACCTCGGGGGGAGGAATCAGCCCCAGCATTTT
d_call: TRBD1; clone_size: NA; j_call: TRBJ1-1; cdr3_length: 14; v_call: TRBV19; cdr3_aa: CASSLSGGHTEAFF; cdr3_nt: TGTGCCAGTAGTCTTTCAGGGGGCCACACTGAAGCTTTCTTT
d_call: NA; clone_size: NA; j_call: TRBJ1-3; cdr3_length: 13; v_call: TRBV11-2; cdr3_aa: CASSFAGGHTIYF; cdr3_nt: TGTGCCAGCAGCTTTGCAGGAGGGCACACCATATATTTT
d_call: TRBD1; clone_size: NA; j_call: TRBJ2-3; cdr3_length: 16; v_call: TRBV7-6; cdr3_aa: CASSADRGRSTDTQYF; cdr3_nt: TGTGCCAGCAGCGCCGACAGGGGGCGGAGTACAGATACGCAGTATTTT
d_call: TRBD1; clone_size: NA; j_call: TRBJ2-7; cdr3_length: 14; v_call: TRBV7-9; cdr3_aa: CASSFDRGSYEQYF; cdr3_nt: TGTGCCAGCAGCTTTGACAGGGGGTCCTACGAGCAGTACTTC
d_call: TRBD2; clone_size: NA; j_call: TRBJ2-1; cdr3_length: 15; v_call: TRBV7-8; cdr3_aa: CASSNLAGGHNEQFF; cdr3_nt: TGTGCCAGCAGCAACCTAGCGGGGGGTCACAATGAGCAGTTCTTC
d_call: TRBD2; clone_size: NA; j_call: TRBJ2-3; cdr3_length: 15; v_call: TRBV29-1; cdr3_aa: CSVEETSGITDTQYF; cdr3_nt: TGCAGCGTCGAAGAGACTAGCGGGATCACAGATACGCAGTATTTT
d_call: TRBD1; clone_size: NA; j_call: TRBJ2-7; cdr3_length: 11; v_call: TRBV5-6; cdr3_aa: CASSTGGEQYF; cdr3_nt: TGTGCCAGCAGTACAGGGGGTGAGCAGTACTTC
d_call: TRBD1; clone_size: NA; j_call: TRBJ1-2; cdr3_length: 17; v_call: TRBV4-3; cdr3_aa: CASSQDDRVGLNYGYTF; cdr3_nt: TGCGCCAGCAGCCAAGATGACAGGGTCGGCCTTAACTATGGCTACACCTTC
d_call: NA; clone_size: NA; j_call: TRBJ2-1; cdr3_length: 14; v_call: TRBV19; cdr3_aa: CASSRSGGYNEQFF; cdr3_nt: TGTGCCAGTAGTAGATCCGGAGGGTACAATGAGCAGTTCTTC
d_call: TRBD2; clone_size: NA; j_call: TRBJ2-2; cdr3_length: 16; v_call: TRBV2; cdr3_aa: CASSDWGGSDTGELFF; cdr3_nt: TGTGCCAGCAGTGATTGGGGCGGGAGTGACACCGGGGAGCTGTTTTTT
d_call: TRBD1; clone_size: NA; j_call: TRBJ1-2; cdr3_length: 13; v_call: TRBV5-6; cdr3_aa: CASSWLTGEGYTF; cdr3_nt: TGTGCCAGCAGCTGGTTGACAGGGGAGGGCTACACCTTC
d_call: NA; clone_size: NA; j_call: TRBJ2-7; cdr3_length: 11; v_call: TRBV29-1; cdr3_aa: CSARLRYEQYF; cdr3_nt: TGCAGCGCCCGATTACGGTACGAGCAGTACTTC
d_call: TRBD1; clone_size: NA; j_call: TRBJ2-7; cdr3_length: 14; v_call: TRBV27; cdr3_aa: CASTPTGGWDEQYF; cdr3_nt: TGTGCCAGCACCCCGACAGGGGGGTGGGACGAGCAGTACTTC
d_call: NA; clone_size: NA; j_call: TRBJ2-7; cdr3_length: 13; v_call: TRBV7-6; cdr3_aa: CASSLTGGREQYF; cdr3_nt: TGTGCCAGCAGCTTAACGGGGGGCCGCGAGCAGTACTTC
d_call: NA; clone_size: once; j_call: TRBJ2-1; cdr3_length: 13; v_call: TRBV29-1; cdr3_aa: CSVVGGEFGRQFF; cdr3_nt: TGCAGCGTTGTGGGCGGGGAATTTGGGCGGCAGTTCTTC
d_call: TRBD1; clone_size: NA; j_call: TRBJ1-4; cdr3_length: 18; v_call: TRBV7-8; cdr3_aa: CASSHKGTGQPGDEKLFF; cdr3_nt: TGTGCCAGCAGCCATAAGGGGACAGGCCAACCCGGGGATGAAAAACTGTTTTTT
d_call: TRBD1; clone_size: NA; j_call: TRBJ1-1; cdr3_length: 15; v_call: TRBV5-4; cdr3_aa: CASTFLGQPNTEAFF; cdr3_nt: TGTGCCAGCACCTTCTTGGGACAGCCAAACACTGAAGCTTTCTTT